These 24 T cell receptor beta chains were sequenced from one sample in a study of blood T cell repertoires in COVID-19. Assay used: immunoSEQ multiplex PCR; TCRdb lists only in-frame clones, some missing. The data show over 85,000 clones, about 87% seen once. Sequenced input: peripheral blood. The receptors were sampled from a human donor with COVID-19, enrolled during active disease. The donor label of this sample is uncertain.

This chain joins TRBV9 and TRBJ2-3, with 11 nucleotides matching TRBD2. V shed 0 bases, J shed 0 bases, and the junction held 12 bases outside the gene matches. The CDR3 totals 20 residues. Germline-derived CDR1 and CDR2 are SGDLS and YYNGEE. The CDR3 sequence: CASSVGQGRGLAVSTDTQYF. The CDR3 nucleotides are TGTGCCAGCAGCGTAGGACAGGGAAGGGGACTAGCGGTAAGCACAGATACGCAGTATTTT.

This clone was detected only a few times. The chain is built from TRBV29-1 and TRBJ2-2, with 8 bases that match TRBD1. V shed 7 bases, J shed 0 bases, and the junction held 1 base outside the gene matches. The germline V gene encodes CDR1 SQVTM and CDR2 ANQGSEA. The CDR3 is made up of 13 amino acids. The CDR3 DNA reads as TGCAGCGGACAGGGGACGAACACCGGGGAGCTGTTTTTT. Translation gives CSGQGTNTGELFF.

This clone was detected once. The CDR3 DNA is TGTGCCAGCAGCCCCGGTGAGAACTATGGCTACACCTTC. This codes for CASSPGENYGYTF. The chain employs TRBV6-6 and TRBJ1-2; D remains unclear. Germline V lookup: CDR1 MNHNY, CDR2 SVGAGI (reference sequence). The CDR3 loop spans 13 amino acids. Trimming cost V 6 bases and J 2 bases, with 10 bases left between them.

The chain combines TRBV3-1 (or the pseudogene TRBV3-2) with TRBJ2-2, with 12 bases identical to TRBD2. The V and J ends lost 4 bases and 6 bases, in that order; junction bases with no gene match: 15. Germline V gene data show CDR1 as LGHDT and CDR2 as YNNKEL (reference sequence). The CDR3 length is 19 residues. CDR3 sequence (DNA): TGTGCCAGCAGCCCTAGGACTAGCGGGGTTCGTAAAAGTCCCGGGGAGCTGTTTTTT. Protein: CASSPRTSGVRKSPGELFF.

J is TRBJ2-7 and V is TRBV6-6, with 8 bases matching TRBD2. Germline V CDR1 and CDR2: MNHNY, SVGAGI (reference sequence). This CDR3 has 14 residues. V dropped 2 bases and J dropped 3; count of bases not matched to a gene: 3. CDR3 DNA: TGTGCCAGCAGTTACCGGGAGGGCTACTACGAGCAGTACTTC. This gives the protein CASSYREGYYEQYF.

The chain recombines TRBV19 with TRBJ2-7; D is unclear. The V gene's germline CDR1 is LNHDA and CDR2 SQIVND (reference sequence). The V end lost 1 base, the J end lost 7 bases, and 5 bases lay between the germline ends. The CDR3 has 11 amino acids. The CDR3 DNA is TGTGCCAGTAGTATAGGCCAGGAGCAGTACTTC. Protein sequence: CASSIGQEQYF.

As to this clone: One end of the junction is discordant with germline, which a read error may explain. The chain has TRBV19 and TRBJ2-1, with D possibly matching TRBD1 (6 bases). Germline V gives CDR1 LNHDA, CDR2 SQIVND (reference sequence). The CDR3 is 13 amino acids. Here the CDR3 reads CASSIGAGDEQFF. The CDR3 nucleotides are TGTGCCAGTAGCATAGGGGCAGGGGACGAGCAGTTCTTC.

A single count supports this clone. The chain is built from TRBV2 and TRBJ1-4, with a weak D call TRBD1 (6 bases). CDR3 length: 12 amino acids. Germline CDR1 reads SNHLY; CDR2 reads FYNNEI. Trimming took 6 bases from V and 7 from J, leaving 9 bases between them. As DNA, the CDR3 is TGTGCCAGCAGCGCACAGGGTGAAAAACTGTTTTTT. As protein: CASSAQGEKLFF. The full variable domain, its missing parts supplied by reference TRBV2 and TRBJ1-4, is EPEVTQTPSHQVTQMGQEVILRCVPISNHLYFYWYRQILGQKVEFLVSFYNNEISEKSEIFDDQFSVERPDGSNFTLKIRSTKLEDSAMYFCASSAQGEKLFFGSGTQLSVL.

The V call is TRBV6-5, the J call TRBJ1-2; weak D call: TRBD1 (5 bases). Per germline, CDR1 MNHEY and CDR2 SVGAGI. The CDR3 totals 16 residues. V lost 2 bases, J lost 3 bases, and 16 bases lay in between. CDR3 sequence (DNA): TGTGCCAGCAGTTACCTTACAGGCACCTTAGACTATGGCTACACCTTC. It encodes CASSYLTGTLDYGYTF.

Ten or more counts support this clone. This chain joins TRBV19 and TRBJ1-5; D gene uncertain. Trimming cost V 6 bases and J 1 base, with 10 bases left between them. The germline V gene encodes CDR1 LNHDA and CDR2 SQIVND (reference sequence). The CDR3 totals 14 residues. CDR3 sequence: CASRDRRSNQPQHF. The CDR3 DNA is TGTGCCAGTAGGGATAGGAGGAGCAATCAGCCCCAGCATTTT.

The rearrangement joins TRBV7-9 to TRBJ1-6; a possible D gene is TRBD1 (6 bases). V was clipped by 6 bases and J by 10 bases, with 19 bases between them. This CDR3 comprises 15 residues. The germline V gene encodes CDR1 SEHNR and CDR2 FQNEAQ (reference sequence). The CDR3 DNA sequence: TGTGCCAGCAGTACTCCACAGGGCGAAGGGTCACCCCTCCACTTT. Its translation: CASSTPQGEGSPLHF.

The chain couples TRBV2 to TRBJ2-1; 8 bases align to TRBD2. The CDR3 contains 18 residues. V was pared by 4 bases and J by 4 bases, with 15 bases of the junction left unmatched. The V gene's germline CDR1 is SNHLY and CDR2 FYNNEI. The CDR3 loop is CASSVPTPQRGRYNEQFF. CDR3 nucleotide sequence: TGTGCCAGCAGTGTCCCCACCCCCCAGCGGGGGAGGTACAATGAGCAGTTCTTC.

The CDR3 DNA reads TGTGCCAGCAGCAACCAGGGGGGATCTGAAGCTTTCTTT. Protein product: CASSNQGGSEAFF. The chain is built from TRBV7-9 and TRBJ1-1; 7 nucleotides line up with TRBD1. Germline trimming cut 5 bases from V and 6 bases from J; bases unmatched to any gene: 6. Germline CDR1 and CDR2: SEHNR and FQNEAQ (reference sequence). CDR3 length: 13 residues. Complete variable domain (other parts from reference TRBV7-9 and TRBJ1-1): DTGVSQNPRHKITKRGQNVTFRCDPISEHNRLYWYRQTLGQGPEFLTYFQNEAQLEKSRLLSDRFSAERPKGSFSTLEIQRTEQGDSAMYLCASSNQGGSEAFFGQGTRLTVV.

The chain employs TRBV30 and TRBJ1-1; no clear D. CDR3 length: 13 residues. V dropped 2 bases and J dropped 7 bases, with 14 bases sitting between them. CDR1 and CDR2 from the germline V gene are GTSNPN and SVGIG (reference sequence). The CDR3 region is CAWSQTEFDEAFF. The CDR3 DNA is TGTGCCTGGAGTCAGACGGAGTTTGATGAAGCTTTCTTT.

As DNA, the CDR3 is TGTGCCATCAGTGCCGACAGGGCAGCAGATACGCAGTATTTT. Translation gives CAISADRAADTQYF. The rearrangement joins TRBV10-3 to TRBJ2-3; 7 bases fit TRBD1. This CDR3 is built from 14 residues. The germline V gene has CDR1 ENHRY and CDR2 SYGVKD. J lost 4 bases, V lost 4 bases, and 5 bases had no gene match.

This clone occurred a few times. This CDR3 is CASSLGGTRGWNEQFF. Here the CDR3 DNA reads TGTGCCAGCAGCTTAGGAGGGACTAGGGGGTGGAATGAGCAGTTCTTC. This sequence joins TRBV11-1 and TRBJ2-1, with TRBD2 matching over 8 bases. The CDR3 covers 16 residues. CDR1 and CDR2 from the germline V gene are SGHAT and FQDESV (reference sequence). Unmatched junction bases numbered 9, after V lost 1 base and J lost 7 bases.

This clone was picked up one time. The V call is TRBV5-6, the J call TRBJ2-3; D is possibly TRBD1 (5 bases). The CDR3 totals 13 residues. V was clipped by 4 bases and J by 2 bases, with 8 bases between them. CDR1 is SGHDT and CDR2 is YYEEEE in the germline V gene. The CDR3 coding sequence is TGTGCCAGCAGCCAGGGCCCCACAGATACGCAGTATTTT. It encodes CASSQGPTDTQYF.

V gene TRBV3-1 (or the pseudogene TRBV3-2) combines with J gene TRBJ2-1; tentatively, D is TRBD2 (6 bases). Germline loops: CDR1 LGHDT, CDR2 YNNKEL (reference sequence). V lost 1 base to trimming and J lost 5 bases, with 21 bases between them. The CDR3 has 18 amino acids. CDR3 sequence reads: CASSQGVNGGTLDNEQFF. The CDR3 bases are TGTGCCAGCAGCCAAGGAGTGAATGGCGGGACCCTGGACAATGAGCAGTTCTTC.

The CDR3 DNA is TGTGCCAGCAGTGACCAGGACAGGGGGCATGAAAAACTGTTTTTT. It specifies CASSDQDRGHEKLFF. The J gene is TRBJ1-4, the V gene TRBV6-2 or TRBV6-3, with 11 bases matching TRBD1. Unmatched junction bases numbered 5, after V lost 5 bases and J lost 6 bases. This CDR3 spans 15 amino acids. Germline V gives CDR1 MNHEY, CDR2 SVGEGT.

This chain connects TRBV5-5 to TRBJ2-7; TRBD1 matches 7 bases. The V and J ends lost 2 bases and 1 base, in that order; junction bases with no gene match: 6. The CDR3 length is 15 residues. Looked up from germline, CDR1 is SGHKS and CDR2 is YYEKEE (reference sequence). The DNA for the CDR3 is TGTGCCAGCAGCTTCCCGGGACAGCCTTCCTACGAGCAGTACTTC. Translated: CASSFPGQPSYEQYF.

CDR3: CASSVDFSGELFF. The CDR3 bases are TGTGCCAGCAGCGTAGATTTCTCCGGGGAGCTGTTTTTT. This chain joins TRBV9 and TRBJ2-2, with unresolved D. The CDR3 runs 13 residues. The germline gives CDR1 SGDLS, CDR2 YYNGEE. V was pared by 0 bases and J by 6 bases, with 6 bases between. The full variable domain, in which reference TRBV9 and TRBJ2-2 provide the parts outside the CDR3, is DSGVTQTPKHLITATGQRVTLRCSPRSGDLSVYWYQQSLDQGLQFLIQYYNGEERAKGNILERFSAQQFPDLHSELNLSSLELGDSALYFCASSVDFSGELFFGEGSRLTVL.

The gene calls are TRBV15 and TRBJ2-7, with 9 bases identical to TRBD2. Germline V gives CDR1 LNHNV, CDR2 YYDKDF (reference sequence). With 0 bases clipped from V and 7 bases from J, the junction kept 4 bases outside the gene matches. This CDR3 is built from 14 residues. The CDR3 loop reads CATSRDRGLAEQYF. In DNA, the CDR3 is TGTGCCACCAGCAGAGATCGAGGACTAGCGGAGCAGTACTTC.

V usage is TRBV7-6 and J usage is TRBJ1-1; TRBD1 aligns across 8 bases. Germline CDR1 reads SGHVS; CDR2 reads FNYEAQ. V trimming: 3 bases; J trimming: 1 base; junction bases outside the gene matches: 4. The CDR3 is made up of 15 amino acids. The CDR3 DNA reads TGTGCCAGCAGCTTGGACAGGGACCCGAACACTGAAGCTTTCTTT. Amino acids: CASSLDRDPNTEAFF.

The chain employs TRBV7-9 and TRBJ2-3; 11 bases align to TRBD1. CDR1 and CDR2 (germline): SEHNR, FQNEAQ (reference sequence). The CDR3 length is 15 residues. V lost 7 bases, J lost 4 bases, and 7 bases stayed unmatched. The CDR3 nucleotides are TGTGCCAGCAACCCGGGACAGGGGGAGTCAGATACGCAGTATTTT. Translating gives CASNPGQGESDTQYF.